The 32 T cell receptor beta chains reported below all come from one sample, sequenced in a study of T cell repertoires in aging, cancer and after chemotherapy. TRB rearrangements spanning V, D and J were amplified using mixed TRB-A/B primers. TCRdb redid the calling of the multiplex PCR reads with MiXCR, one entry per CDR3 protein. This sample has some 11,000 distinct CDR3 sequences; approximately 46% occur once, and the top ten carry approximately 7%. The template was genomic DNA from peripheral blood, not RNA. Sequencing input: blood. The receptors come from a human donor in good health.

This rearrangement joins TRBV10-3 to TRBJ1-3, with D unresolved. The germline CDR1 and CDR2 sequences are ENHRY and SYGVKD. Trimming shortened V by 10 bases and J by 4 bases, and 23 bases separated the two germline ends. The CDR3 loop spans 16 amino acids. The CDR3 DNA reads TGTGCCAGCAGCGACACCGACGGCCGTGGGGGAAACACCATATATTTT. Its protein is CASSDTDGRGGNTIYF.

There are a few counts of this clonotype. The chain uses TRBV6-5 and TRBJ2-6, with D tentatively TRBD1 or TRBD2 (5 bases each). This CDR3 comprises 15 residues. The germline gives CDR1 MNHEY, CDR2 SVGAGI. The ends were cut back, 5 bases at V and 0 bases at J, with 8 bases in the middle. The CDR3 DNA sequence: TGTGCCAGCAGTACTGGGGGCTCTGGGGCCAACGTCCTGACTTTC. Its translation is CASSTGGSGANVLTF.

This clonotype was counted a few times. This chain joins TRBV12-3 or TRBV12-4 and TRBJ1-4; the D gene is possibly TRBD1 (5 bases). The CDR3 covers 15 residues. The V gene lost 5 bases and the J gene lost 2 bases, with 12 bases spanning the gap. As DNA, the CDR3 is TGTGCCAGCAGTCGGACCGGGACCACTAATGAAAAACTGTTTTTT. It encodes CASSRTGTTNEKLFF.

This clonotype was picked up a small number of times. As DNA, the CDR3 is TGTGCCAGTAGCGCTCTAGCGGTCTCCTACGAGCAGTACTTC. Translation gives CASSALAVSYEQYF. The chain joins TRBV19 to TRBJ2-7; 7 positions agree with TRBD2. CDR3 length: 14 amino acids. V lost 6 bases to trimming and J lost 0 bases; unmatched junction nucleotides: 5. CDR1 and CDR2 (germline): LNHDA, SQIVND (reference sequence).

This clonotype is a singleton in its sample. The chain has TRBV7-2 and TRBJ2-1; 9 bases are shared with TRBD2. CDR1 SGHTA and CDR2 FQGNSA come from the germline V gene. Unmatched junction bases numbered 10, after V lost 5 bases and J lost 8 bases. CDR3 length equals 15 residues. CDR3 sequence (DNA): TGTGCCAGCAGCCCGTATAGCGGGAGTGGGGATGAGCAGTTCTTC. Translated: CASSPYSGSGDEQFF.

This clonotype was observed a handful of times. The J gene is TRBJ1-3, the V gene TRBV20-1, with 8 bases that match TRBD1. The CDR3 contains 14 residues. V was clipped by 6 bases and J by 4 bases; unmatched bases: 8. Per germline, CDR1 DFQATT and CDR2 SNEGSKA (reference sequence). CDR3 sequence (DNA): TGCAGTGCCCGCCGGACAGGGACCGGAAACACCATATATTTT. This codes for CSARRTGTGNTIYF.

The gene calls are TRBV12-3 or TRBV12-4 and TRBJ2-7, with D possibly matching TRBD1 (6 bases). V lost 5 bases, J lost 3 bases, and 17 bases lay in between. CDR3 length: 15 amino acids. CDR3 amino acids: CASSAGARNHYEQYF. DNA of the CDR3: TGTGCCAGCAGTGCAGGGGCCCGAAATCACTACGAGCAGTACTTC.

J is TRBJ2-1 and V is TRBV7-2; 7 nucleotides line up with TRBD1. V was clipped by 1 base and J by 4 bases; unmatched bases: 1. This CDR3 contains 14 residues. Looked up from germline, CDR1 is SGHTA and CDR2 is FQGNSA. The CDR3 DNA is TGTGCCAGCAGCTTAGGGACAGGTTACAATGAGCAGTTCTTC. Its protein is CASSLGTGYNEQFF.

J is TRBJ1-1 and V is TRBV20-1; D gene uncertain. Germline-derived CDR1 and CDR2 are DFQATT and SNEGSKA (reference sequence). V was clipped by 3 bases and J by 6 bases, with 17 bases between them. This CDR3 is built from 14 residues. The CDR3 spells CSASGGGVGAEAFF. DNA of the CDR3: TGCAGTGCTAGCGGAGGCGGGGTAGGCGCTGAAGCTTTCTTT.

V and J are TRBV24-1 and TRBJ2-3; TRBD2 agrees at 7 bases. V lost 3 bases to trimming and J lost 2 bases; unmatched junction nucleotides: 4. The germline V gene encodes CDR1 KGHDR and CDR2 SFDVKD. The CDR3 consists of 15 residues. The DNA of the CDR3 is TGTGCCACCAGTGATCCCCGGGACTACACAGATACGCAGTATTTT. This encodes CATSDPRDYTDTQYF.

This clonotype has just a few counts. The chain is built from TRBV29-1 and TRBJ1-4; maybe TRBD1 (5 bases). The V end was cut by 6 bases, the J end by 4 bases, with 12 bases between. The germline gives CDR1 SQVTM, CDR2 ANQGSEA. The CDR3 is made up of 13 amino acids. CDR3 in amino acids: CSVGTNSNEKLFF. The CDR3 DNA reads TGCAGCGTCGGGACCAATAGTAATGAAAAACTGTTTTTT.

The J gene is TRBJ1-1, the V gene TRBV11-2, with D possibly TRBD1 on 5 matching bases. V lost 1 base, J lost 3 bases, and 9 bases lay in between. Per the germline V gene, CDR1 is SGHAT and CDR2 is FQNNGV. The CDR3 covers 14 residues. The CDR3 sequence is CASSLVGLYTEAFF. The CDR3 DNA reads TGTGCCAGCAGCTTAGTGGGGCTATACACTGAAGCTTTCTTT.

This clonotype was detected only a few times. The gene calls are TRBV4-3 and TRBJ2-4, with D possibly TRBD2 on 6 matching bases. Germline loops: CDR1 LGHNA, CDR2 YSLEER. The CDR3 has 15 amino acids. Between the trimmed V and J ends, which lost 1 base and 10 bases, there was a span of 17 bases. This chain's CDR3 is CASSQGREANLIQYF. In DNA form, the CDR3 reads TGCGCCAGCAGCCAAGGGCGGGAAGCCAACCTAATTCAGTACTTC.

This clonotype has a single count. The chain recombines TRBV6-5 with TRBJ2-4, with TRBD1 identical over 7 bases. Looked up from germline, CDR1 is MNHEY and CDR2 is SVGAGI. The CDR3 contains 14 residues. Trimming cost V 11 bases and J 2 bases; bases outside gene matches: 9. The CDR3 coding sequence is TGTGCCTCCAAGGAGACAGGGCCCAAAAACATTCAGTACTTC. Translated: CASKETGPKNIQYF.

This clonotype is termed medium-sized. The chain joins TRBV6-5 to TRBJ2-7, with D perhaps given as TRBD1 or TRBD2 (7 bases each). CDR1 and CDR2 (germline): MNHEY, SVGAGI. Trimming removed 6 bases from V and 5 bases from J, with 14 bases in between. The CDR3 extends over 13 amino acids. This CDR3 is CASSSGTANEQYF. CDR3 DNA sequence: TGTGCCAGCAGCAGCGGGACAGCCAACGAGCAGTACTTC.

Only a few counts were recorded for this clonotype. This chain joins TRBV7-3 and TRBJ2-2, with TRBD1 as a possible D gene (5 bases). Per the germline V gene, CDR1 is SGHTA and CDR2 is FQGTGA. Trimming stripped 5 bases from V and 0 bases from J, with 13 bases between. CDR3 length: 16 residues. DNA of the CDR3: TGTGCCAGCAGCCTACAGGTCGGCGCGAACACCGGGGAGCTGTTTTTT. Protein: CASSLQVGANTGELFF.

V and J are TRBV11-1 and TRBJ2-7; TRBD1 agrees at 8 bases. Germline V gives CDR1 SGHAT, CDR2 FQDESV (reference sequence). The CDR3 has 12 amino acids. The junction had 8 bases not matched to a gene; V was cut back by 7 bases and J by 9 bases. CDR3 amino acids: CASTDRDFGQYF. The CDR3 DNA reads as TGTGCCAGCACGGACAGGGACTTCGGGCAGTACTTC.

V is TRBV6-5 and J is TRBJ1-1; 7 positions agree with TRBD1. The ends lost 6 bases at V and 4 bases at J; junction bases unmatched: 11. The CDR3 covers 15 residues. Germline V gives CDR1 MNHEY, CDR2 SVGAGI. The DNA for the CDR3 is TGTGCCAGCAGCCGCTCAGGGGGGTCAGGCACTGAAGCTTTCTTT. Its translation: CASSRSGGSGTEAFF.

The J gene is TRBJ2-1, the V gene TRBV29-1, with D uncertain. V dropped 6 bases and J dropped 0 bases, with 9 bases sitting between them. The CDR3 length is 13 residues. Per germline, CDR1 SQVTM and CDR2 ANQGSEA. As DNA, the CDR3 is TGCAGCGTCCGTTGGAGCTCCTACAATGAGCAGTTCTTC. It yields the protein CSVRWSSYNEQFF.

The chain uses TRBV20-1 and TRBJ2-7, with 9 bases aligning to TRBD2. CDR1 is DFQATT, CDR2 SNEGSKA, per germline (reference sequence). CDR3 length: 15 amino acids. After removal of 6 bases from V and 0 bases from J, the junction contained 9 bases not matched to a gene. The CDR3 is CSAYGLANVSYEQYF. In DNA form, the CDR3 reads TGCAGTGCCTATGGACTAGCGAATGTCTCCTACGAGCAGTACTTC.

This clonotype has more than one count but fewer than ten. J is TRBJ2-2 and V is TRBV12-3 or TRBV12-4; no definite D call. The CDR3 has 13 amino acids. Between the trimmed V and J ends, which lost 7 bases and 0 bases, there was a span of 6 bases. The CDR3 DNA follows: TGTGCCAGCATCGCCCCGAACACCGGGGAGCTGTTTTTT. Encoded protein: CASIAPNTGELFF.

This clonotype has just a few counts. The chain recombines TRBV29-1 with TRBJ2-2; 13 bases fit TRBD2. This CDR3 contains 15 residues. V shed 3 bases, J shed 3 bases, and the junction held 1 base outside the gene matches. The germline CDR1 and CDR2 sequences are SQVTM and ANQGSEA. CDR3 sequence reads: CSVDGLAGDTGELFF. CDR3 bases: TGCAGCGTTGACGGACTAGCGGGGGACACCGGGGAGCTGTTTTTT.

The chain recombines TRBV20-1 with TRBJ2-3, with D hard to call. Per the germline V gene, CDR1 is DFQATT and CDR2 is SNEGSKA (reference sequence). V gave up 2 bases and J gave up 2 bases, with 11 bases separating them. This CDR3 has 14 residues. The CDR3 is CSARTSTHTDTQYF. Written as DNA, the CDR3 is TGCAGTGCTAGAACGTCGACCCACACAGATACGCAGTATTTT.

With regard to this clonotype: The junction shows a germline mismatch at one end, possibly a read error. The J gene is TRBJ2-4, the V gene TRBV25-1; 8 bases are a match to TRBD1. The CDR3 has 12 amino acids. Germline assignment: CDR1 MGHDK and CDR2 SYGVNS. CDR3 bases: TGTGCCAGTTCCGGACAGGGCATGACGCGGAGCTTC. It yields the protein CASSGQGMTRSF. The entire variable domain, with the rest obtained from reference TRBV25-1 and TRBJ2-4, is as follows: EADIYQTPRYLVIGTGKKITLECSQTMGHDKMYWYQQDPGMELHLIHYSYGVNSTEKGDLSSESTVSRIRTEHFPLTLESARPSHTSQYLCASSGQGMTRSFGAGTRLSVL.

In DNA, the CDR3 is TGTGCCAGCAGGCGGACGACGGCCTCTGGAAACACCATATATTTT. It codes for CASRRTTASGNTIYF. The rearrangement links TRBV27 to TRBJ1-3; D ambiguous. The V and J ends lost 6 bases and 0 bases respectively, with 12 bases between them. Per the germline V gene, CDR1 is MNHEY and CDR2 is SMNVEV (reference sequence). This CDR3 spans 15 amino acids.

This clonotype was counted a few times. The chain combines TRBV7-9 with TRBJ2-3; no firm D call. The germline V gene has CDR1 SEHNR and CDR2 FQNEAQ (reference sequence). V was clipped by 0 bases and J by 2 bases, with 6 bases between them. The CDR3 loop spans 14 amino acids. The CDR3 loop reads CASSLAGFTDTQYF. The CDR3 DNA is TGTGCCAGCAGCTTAGCGGGTTTCACAGATACGCAGTATTTT.

V gene TRBV12-3 or TRBV12-4 combines with J gene TRBJ2-1, with 8 bases that match TRBD2. After removal of 11 bases from V and 4 bases from J, the junction contained 7 bases not matched to a gene. The CDR3 spans 13 residues. CDR3: CAARGGLYNEQFF. Here the CDR3 DNA reads TGTGCCGCACGCGGGGGGCTTTACAATGAGCAGTTCTTC.

This clonotype was observed a few times. The chain employs TRBV20-1 and TRBJ2-3; 9 nucleotides align to TRBD2. Germline V gives CDR1 DFQATT, CDR2 SNEGSKA (reference sequence). The CDR3 runs to 14 residues. With V trimmed by 3 bases and J by 4 bases, 5 bases remained unmatched. The CDR3 region has the DNA TGCAGTGCTAGTTTGCGGGGGGGCCCAGATACGCAGTATTTT. Protein product: CSASLRGGPDTQYF.

The rearrangement links TRBV7-2 to TRBJ2-2, with TRBD1 matching 9 bases. Germline V gene lookup returns CDR1 SGHTA and CDR2 FQGNSA. J gave up 2 bases and V 6 bases, and 10 bases lay outside the gene matches. The CDR3 extends over 17 amino acids. CDR3 sequence (DNA): TGTGCCAGCAGTTATACACAGGGGGCGGGAAACACCGGGGAGCTGTTTTTT. It translates to CASSYTQGAGNTGELFF.

The V gene is TRBV12-3 or TRBV12-4, the J gene TRBJ2-3; D is unclear. V was pared by 6 bases and J by 4 bases, with 17 bases between. The CDR3 spans 15 residues. The CDR3 is CASSSAAALADTQYF. The DNA for the CDR3 is TGTGCCAGCAGCTCCGCCGCTGCCCTCGCAGATACGCAGTATTTT.

The chain carries TRBV6-5 and TRBJ2-7; tentatively, D is TRBD1 or TRBD2 (6 bases each). Germline lookup yields CDR1 MNHEY and CDR2 SVGAGI. Trimming shortened V by 2 bases and J by 7 bases, and 12 bases separated the two germline ends. This CDR3 region has 13 residues. DNA for the CDR3: TGTGCCAGCAGTTACGGAACAGGGAGGGAGCAGTACTTC. Amino acids: CASSYGTGREQYF.

The gene calls are TRBV20-1 and TRBJ2-3, with D uncertain. Germline CDR1 DFQATT, CDR2 SNEGSKA (reference sequence). This CDR3 is built from 11 residues. V was trimmed by 1 base and J by 6 bases, leaving 5 bases between them. Written as DNA, the CDR3 is TGCAGTGCTAGAGTGGCGGATACGCAGTATTTT. The encoded protein is CSARVADTQYF.